One and the same sample provided the 8 T cell receptor beta chains below, sequenced in a study of blood T cell repertoires in COVID-19. Profiled with immunoSEQ multiplex PCR; TCRdb holds only in-frame clones, not every one. The data show approximately 110,000 clones, around 91% seen once. Sequencing input: peripheral blood. The receptors were gathered from a woman older than 75 with acute or convalescent COVID-19.

The CDR3 sequence is CASGPPGAHYGYTF. The CDR3 DNA reads TGTGCCAGCGGTCCCCCAGGGGCCCACTATGGCTACACCTTC. The chain carries TRBV25-1 and TRBJ1-2; TRBD1 is a possible D gene (6 bases). V lost 8 bases and J lost 3, with 16 bases in between. The CDR3 runs 14 residues. The germline CDR1 and CDR2 sequences are MGHDK and SYGVNS.

This clone was recorded only once. The V gene is TRBV7-2, the J gene TRBJ1-5; D not resolved. Trimming removed 2 bases from V and 5 bases from J, with 16 bases in between. The CDR3 is 16 residues long. Per germline, CDR1 SGHTA and CDR2 FQGNSA. The CDR3 DNA reads as TGTGCCAGCAGCTTAAACTCAATGACACTCGATCAGCCCCAGCATTTT. Translation: CASSLNSMTLDQPQHF.

This chain uses TRBV5-1 with TRBJ2-5; 12 bases map to TRBD2. Germline V gene lookup returns CDR1 SGHRS and CDR2 YFSETQ. The length of the CDR3 is 13 residues. The junction had 2 bases not matched to a gene; V was cut back by 4 bases and J by 7 bases. This chain's CDR3 is CASSPGLAGTQYF. CDR3 DNA sequence: TGCGCCAGCAGCCCGGGACTAGCGGGGACCCAGTACTTC.

The chain has TRBV27 and TRBJ1-5; 7 bases agree with TRBD1. The ends lost 9 bases at V and 6 bases at J; junction bases unmatched: 17. The CDR3 length is 16 residues. CDR1 is MNHEY, CDR2 SMNVEV, per germline (reference sequence). As DNA, the CDR3 is TGTGCCAGGCCCGGGAGACAGGGAGACGGAGGTCAGCCCCAGCATTTT. It codes for CARPGRQGDGGQPQHF.

The CDR3 region is CASRTSGGTDTQYF. The CDR3 bases are TGTGCCAGCAGAACTAGCGGGGGAACGGATACGCAGTATTTT. The chain joins TRBV6-6 to TRBJ2-3, with TRBD2 matching over 11 bases. With V trimmed by 6 bases and J by 6 bases, 5 bases remained unmatched. The CDR3 is made up of 14 amino acids. Germline V gene lookup returns CDR1 MNHNY and CDR2 SVGAGI (reference sequence).

The chain joins TRBV6-1 to TRBJ1-1; D is undetermined. The CDR3 is 12 residues long. V lost 6 bases to trimming and J lost 6 bases, with 11 bases between them. Germline lookup yields CDR1 MNHNS and CDR2 SASEGT. The CDR3 region is CASRSYAPEAFF. The CDR3 DNA is TGTGCCAGCAGGTCATACGCGCCTGAAGCTTTCTTT.

The chain has TRBV4-1 and TRBJ1-5, with D unclear. Germline V gene sequence: CDR1 MGHRA, CDR2 YSYEKL. The CDR3 length is 16 residues. Trimming stripped 1 base from V and 8 bases from J, with 18 bases between. CDR3 nucleotide sequence: TGCGCCAGCAGCCAAGCACTCAATAGCTTTTTTGAGCCCCAGCATTTT. Encoded protein: CASSQALNSFFEPQHF.

The genes are TRBV12-5 and TRBJ1-2; D gene uncertain. Germline V lookup: CDR1 LGHNT, CDR2 FRNRAP. Deletions cut 3 bases from V and 6 bases from J, with 2 bases between. The CDR3 is made up of 10 amino acids. The CDR3 is CASGFDGYTF. CDR3 coding DNA: TGTGCTAGTGGTTTCGATGGCTACACCTTC.